Below are 24 T cell receptor beta chains sequenced from a single sample in a study of blood T cell repertoires in COVID-19 (dated by TCRdb to 2020 to 2022). The library was produced with the immunoSEQ multiplex PCR assay. Held by TCRdb, this immuneACCESS table contains in-frame sequences only and omits some clones. Under half of the omission traces to an unresolved V gene where checked; the cause of the rest is unknown. The sample includes 540,000 or so clones, with approximately 91% observed a single time. The ten largest make up roughly 8% of the sample. Source material: peripheral blood. The source is a woman in her 50s with COVID-19, enrolled during active disease.

This chain joins TRBV18 and TRBJ2-7, with D possibly TRBD1 on 5 matching bases. V shed 3 bases and J shed 0 bases, with 12 bases lying between them. CDR1 and CDR2 (germline): KGHSH, LQKENI. The CDR3 extends over 15 amino acids. For the CDR3, the DNA is TGTGCCAGCTCACCGGGGCACTCAACCTCCTACGAGCAGTACTTC. This sequence encodes CASSPGHSTSYEQYF.

V usage is TRBV2 and J usage is TRBJ2-1; 14 positions match TRBD2. CDR3 length: 15 residues. CDR1 is SNHLY, CDR2 FYNNEI, per germline. V was pared by 6 bases and J by 6 bases, with 4 bases of the junction left unmatched. The CDR3, as DNA: TGTGCCAGCAGGCTGACTAGCGGGGGGGCCAATGAGCAGTTCTTC. Translating gives CASRLTSGGANEQFF.

This chain uses TRBV2 with TRBJ1-4; 9 nucleotides agree with TRBD1. The V gene end was trimmed by 6 bases and the J gene end by 8 bases; junction bases not matched to a gene: 7. Germline CDR1 and CDR2: SNHLY and FYNNEI. This CDR3 spans 14 amino acids. CDR3 in DNA: TGTGCCAGCAGCAGGGACAGGGTAGGGGAAAAACTGTTTTTT. Translation: CASSRDRVGEKLFF.

The chain is built from TRBV5-4 and TRBJ2-7; perhaps TRBD1 as D (6 bases). Deletions cut 3 bases from V and 4 bases from J, with 23 bases between. The germline V gene encodes CDR1 SGHNT and CDR2 YYREEE (reference sequence). The length of the CDR3 is 17 residues. The CDR3 sequence: CASSSPGTPFGPYEQYF. The CDR3 DNA reads as TGTGCCAGCAGCTCTCCCGGGACACCCTTTGGTCCTTACGAGCAGTACTTC.

V and J are TRBV6-5 and TRBJ2-5; 9 bases line up with TRBD2. The CDR3 has 15 residues. Germline V lookup: CDR1 MNHEY, CDR2 SVGAGI. The V segment lost 6 bases and the J segment 1 base; nucleotides outside the gene matches: 6. The CDR3 bases are TGTGCCAGCAGGAGGAGCGGGGGGACCCAAGAGACCCAGTACTTC. Translated: CASRRSGGTQETQYF.

This chain joins TRBV13 and TRBJ2-4, with D possibly being TRBD2 (6 bases). CDR1 and CDR2 from the germline V gene are PRHDT and FYEKMQ (reference sequence). The CDR3 is made up of 14 amino acids. V gave up 1 base and J gave up 9 bases, with 13 bases separating them. The CDR3 bases are TGTGCCAGCAGCTTAGACCCCTTGGGGGGCATTCAGTACTTC. This sequence encodes CASSLDPLGGIQYF.

The chain carries TRBV5-1 and TRBJ1-1, with D hard to call. The V gene's germline CDR1 is SGHRS and CDR2 YFSETQ. Trimming cost V 3 bases and J 5 bases, with 17 bases left between them. The CDR3 totals 15 residues. CDR3 DNA: TGCGCCAGCAGCTCGGGAGTAGGGTTAGAGACTGAAGCTTTCTTT. It codes for CASSSGVGLETEAFF.

The rearrangement links TRBV27 to TRBJ1-4; the D is unclear. Between the trimmed V and J ends, which lost 5 bases and 1 base, there was a span of 11 bases. The CDR3 covers 15 residues. CDR1 and CDR2 from the germline V gene are MNHEY and SMNVEV (reference sequence). The CDR3 DNA reads as TGTGCCAGCAGTAAGAGACGAGGAACTAATGAAAAACTGTTTTTT. Amino acid sequence: CASSKRRGTNEKLFF.

A few counts support this clone. The CDR3, as DNA: TGCAGCGTTGAAGGGGGGACAGGGCAGGAGGATGAGCAGTTCTTC. The encoded protein is CSVEGGTGQEDEQFF. V and J are TRBV29-1 and TRBJ2-1, with 9 bases matching TRBD1. The CDR3 runs 15 residues. V shed 1 base, J shed 8 bases, and the junction held 9 bases outside the gene matches. The germline CDR1 and CDR2 sequences are SQVTM and ANQGSEA.

V and J are TRBV2 and TRBJ2-7, with a tentative D call TRBD1 (5 bases). Germline values: CDR1 SNHLY, CDR2 FYNNEI. The length of the CDR3 is 14 residues. V lost 7 bases to trimming and J lost 7 bases, with 20 bases between them. The CDR3 nucleotides read TGTGCCAGCAAGCCGCAGGGCGACCTTTGGGAGCAGTACTTC. This translates into CASKPQGDLWEQYF.

This rearrangement joins TRBV7-9 to TRBJ1-2, with 10 bases aligning to TRBD1. The CDR3 has 15 amino acids. Germline-derived CDR1 and CDR2 are SEHNR and FQNEAQ (reference sequence). The J segment lost 6 bases and the V segment lost 1 base, leaving 5 bases of the junction unmatched. CDR3 residues: CASSLGRTGGNGYTF. The CDR3 DNA sequence: TGTGCCAGCAGCTTAGGTCGGACAGGGGGTAATGGCTACACCTTC.

This clone turned up a few times. The rearrangement uses TRBV28 and TRBJ1-2, with D unclear. With 7 bases removed from V and 10 bases from J, the gap between germline ends came to 16 bases. The germline V gene has CDR1 MDHEN and CDR2 SYDVKM. The CDR3 spans 12 residues. This CDR3 is CASTLGTVFYTF. CDR3 nucleotide sequence: TGTGCCAGCACCCTCGGTACAGTCTTCTACACCTTC.

This rearrangement joins TRBV2 to TRBJ1-2; no firm D call. With 10 bases removed from V and 10 bases from J, the gap between germline ends came to 13 bases. The CDR3 is 10 residues long. Germline CDR1 is SNHLY and CDR2 is FYNNEI. CDR3 sequence (DNA): TGTGCCACACTGGAGCCTTCCTACACCTTC. Translation: CATLEPSYTF.

The chain is built from TRBV3-1 (or the pseudogene TRBV3-2) and TRBJ2-3; D is perhaps TRBD1 (6 bases). The CDR3 loop spans 16 amino acids. Trimming shortened V by 3 bases and J by 4 bases, and 17 bases separated the two germline ends. Germline CDR1 and CDR2: LGHDT and YNNKEL (reference sequence). The CDR3 nucleotides are TGTGCCAGCAGCCAGAGAGAGGGGGATCAGTCAGATACGCAGTATTTT. It yields the protein CASSQREGDQSDTQYF.

For this clone: The same CDR3 can be traced to other DNA sequences in this sample. The chain recombines TRBV3-1 (or the pseudogene TRBV3-2) with TRBJ2-7; no firm D call. Trimming removed 2 bases at V and 0 bases at J, with 5 bases between. The CDR3 totals 13 residues. The germline V gene encodes CDR1 LGHDT and CDR2 YNNKEL (reference sequence). The CDR3 DNA sequence: TGTGCCAGCAGCCAAAGCGTCTCCTACGAGCAGTACTTC. It is translated as CASSQSVSYEQYF.

A single count supports this clone. The rearrangement joins TRBV4-2 to TRBJ1-1; D unresolved. The ends were cut back, 4 bases at V and 4 bases at J, with 19 bases in the middle. The CDR3 consists of 16 residues. Germline V gene lookup returns CDR1 LGHNA and CDR2 YNFKEQ. CDR3: CASSLPSQRDSTEAFF. The CDR3 DNA follows: TGTGCCAGCAGCCTCCCGTCCCAGAGGGATAGCACTGAAGCTTTCTTT.

This chain joins TRBV6-5 and TRBJ1-1, with TRBD1 matching 10 bases. Trimming at V came to 6 bases and at J to 5 bases, leaving 3 bases not matched to a gene. The CDR3 contains 13 residues. Germline V gives CDR1 MNHEY, CDR2 SVGAGI. CDR3 region: CASSADRGTEAFF. CDR3 DNA: TGTGCCAGCAGCGCGGACAGGGGGACTGAAGCTTTCTTT.

The gene calls are TRBV9 and TRBJ2-7, with a tentative D call TRBD2 (5 bases). The length of the CDR3 is 18 residues. Trimming took 3 bases from V and 1 from J, leaving 23 bases between them. The germline CDR1 and CDR2 sequences are SGDLS and YYNGEE. The CDR3 nucleotides read TGTGCCAGCAGCGCGCGAGACTACCGGAGCGGTAATTCCTACGAGCAGTACTTC. This translates into CASSARDYRSGNSYEQYF. Full variable domain (rest looked up from reference TRBV9 and TRBJ2-7): DSGVTQTPKHLITATGQRVTLRCSPRSGDLSVYWYQQSLDQGLQFLIQYYNGEERAKGNILERFSAQQFPDLHSELNLSSLELGDSALYFCASSARDYRSGNSYEQYFGPGTRLTVT.

The V call is TRBV30, the J call TRBJ1-1; weak D call: TRBD1 (5 bases). This CDR3 is 11 amino acids long. With 5 bases removed from V and 4 bases from J, the gap between germline ends came to 8 bases. Per germline, CDR1 GTSNPN and CDR2 SVGIG (reference sequence). CDR3 DNA: TGTGCCTGGGGGGCAACCACTGAAGCTTTCTTT. This encodes CAWGATTEAFF.

This sequence joins TRBV29-1 and TRBJ1-1; TRBD1 might be the D (6 bases). Trimming removed 8 bases at V and 3 bases at J, with 13 bases between. The CDR3 is 12 amino acids. Germline assignment: CDR1 SQVTM and CDR2 ANQGSEA. CDR3 region: CSHEGVYTEAFF. The CDR3 DNA reads as TGCAGCCATGAGGGGGTGTACACTGAAGCTTTCTTT.

This clone was recorded a few times. The chain combines TRBV10-3 with TRBJ2-7, with D possibly TRBD2 on 6 matching bases. This CDR3 has 13 residues. Germline V lookup: CDR1 ENHRY, CDR2 SYGVKD. The V and J ends lost 0 bases and 7 bases respectively, with 10 bases between them. The CDR3 region has the DNA TGTGCCATCAGTGAGTCGAGTCTAGCGGAGCAGTACTTC. Protein product: CAISESSLAEQYF.

The table lists this clone with a few counts. The rearrangement uses TRBV9 and TRBJ2-1; D ambiguous. V lost 0 bases, J lost 9 bases, and 4 bases lay in between. Germline values: CDR1 SGDLS, CDR2 YYNGEE. The CDR3 consists of 11 residues. The CDR3 is CASSVASEQFF. The CDR3 DNA sequence: TGTGCCAGCAGCGTAGCTAGTGAGCAGTTCTTC. The full variable domain, in which reference TRBV9 and TRBJ2-1 provide the parts outside the CDR3, is DSGVTQTPKHLITATGQRVTLRCSPRSGDLSVYWYQQSLDQGLQFLIQYYNGEERAKGNILERFSAQQFPDLHSELNLSSLELGDSALYFCASSVASEQFFGPGTRLTVL.

The V and J genes are TRBV2 and TRBJ2-1; D may be TRBD2 (6 bases). This CDR3 is 13 amino acids long. V gave up 8 bases and J gave up 11 bases, with 19 bases separating them. Germline CDR1 SNHLY, CDR2 FYNNEI. CDR3 sequence (DNA): TGTGCCAGCCGGGGACTCCGGCTGTCTAAGCAGTTCTTC. Amino acids: CASRGLRLSKQFF.

This rearrangement joins TRBV18 to TRBJ1-3, with 9 bases identical to TRBD1. In germline, CDR1 is KGHSH, CDR2 LQKENI. Trimming at V came to 1 base and at J to 2 bases, leaving 3 bases not matched to a gene. CDR3 length: 16 residues. CDR3 DNA sequence: TGTGCCAGCTCACCACAAAGGACAGGGGCTGGAAACACCATATATTTT. Protein: CASSPQRTGAGNTIYF. The full variable domain, in which reference TRBV18 and TRBJ1-3 provide the parts outside the CDR3, is NAGVMQNPRHLVRRRGQEARLRCSPMKGHSHVYWYRQLPEEGLKFMVYLQKENIIDESGMPKERFSAEFPKEGPSILRIQQVVRGDSAAYFCASSPQRTGAGNTIYFGEGSWLTVV.